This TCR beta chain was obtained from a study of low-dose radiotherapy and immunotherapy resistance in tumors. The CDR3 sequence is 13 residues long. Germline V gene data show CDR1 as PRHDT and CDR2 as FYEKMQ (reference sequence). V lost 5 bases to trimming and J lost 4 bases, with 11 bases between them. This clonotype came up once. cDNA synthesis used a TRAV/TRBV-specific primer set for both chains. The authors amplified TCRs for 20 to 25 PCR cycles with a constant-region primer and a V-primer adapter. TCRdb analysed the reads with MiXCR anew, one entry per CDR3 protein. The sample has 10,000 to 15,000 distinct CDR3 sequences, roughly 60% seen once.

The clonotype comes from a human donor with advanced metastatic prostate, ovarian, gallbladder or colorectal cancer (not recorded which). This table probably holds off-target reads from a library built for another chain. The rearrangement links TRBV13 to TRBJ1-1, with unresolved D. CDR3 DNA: TGTGCCAGCAGCCTGGACCTGGGCACTGAAGCTTTCTTT. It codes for CASSLDLGTEAFF.